This T cell receptor (beta chain) is drawn from a study of blood T cell repertoires in COVID-19. Germline V gene data show CDR1 as SNHLY and CDR2 as FYNNEI. The CDR3 is 16 amino acids. The J segment lost 2 bases and the V segment lost 7 bases, leaving 12 bases of the junction unmatched. Sequencing used immunoSEQ multiplex PCR; TCRdb keeps in-frame clones, though not all of them. The sample shows roughly 250,000 clones, approximately 83% of them seen only once. This clone was observed a single time. The chain carries TRBV2 and TRBJ2-7; TRBD1 matches at 9 bases. This clonotype originated in a woman between 25 and 40 years old who had recovered from COVID-19. Sequencing input: PBMCs or T cells enriched from blood (not recorded which). The CDR3 region is CASIPIRDRDTYEQYF. The CDR3 coding sequence is TGTGCCAGCATCCCGATAAGGGACAGGGACACCTACGAGCAGTACTTC.